These T cell receptor beta chains were read from a single sample in a study of cytomegalovirus exposure and HLA in healthy donors. This table comes from immunoSEQ multiplex PCR, and its TCRdb copy is limited to in-frame clones, with some not included. The sample shows around 150,000 clones, around four fifths of them seen only once. Sequencing was carried out using PBMCs. These receptors were obtained from a woman in her 30s in good health and CMV-seronegative. CDR3s include the opening cysteine and the closing phenylalanine or tryptophan. The D gene is left open where the match is weak. For some rows the clone size is stated as once, few or many, or as a class when expanded; others skip it.

v_call	d_call	clone_size	j_call	cdr3_aa	cdr3_nt
TRBV27	NA	NA	TRBJ1-2	CASSLSGPGGYTF	TGTGCCAGCAGTTTATCAGGCCCGGGGGGCTACACCTTC
TRBV2	NA	NA	TRBJ2-2	CASKDRNTGELFF	TGTGCCAGCAAGGACAGGAACACCGGGGAGCTGTTTTTT
TRBV13	NA	once	TRBJ2-1	CASSISVFGNEQFF	TGTGCCAGCAGCATATCTGTGTTCGGGAATGAGCAGTTCTTC
TRBV28	NA	NA	TRBJ1-2	CASSSLRGPNYGYTF	TGTGCCAGCAGCAGCCTCAGGGGTCCTAACTATGGCTACACCTTC
TRBV4-1	NA	NA	TRBJ1-2	CASSPVGGSGYTF	TGCGCCAGCAGCCCCGTCGGGGGAAGTGGCTACACCTTC
TRBV27	NA	few	TRBJ2-2	CASSEDGVYTGELFF	TGTGCCAGCAGTGAGGACGGGGTATACACCGGGGAGCTGTTTTTT
TRBV2	NA	NA	TRBJ2-7	CASRRQGRGLEQYF	TGTGCCAGTAGAAGGCAGGGGAGGGGTCTCGAGCAGTACTTC
TRBV2	NA	NA	TRBJ1-2	CASSAGTYGYTF	TGTGCCAGCAGTGCCGGGACATATGGCTACACCTTC
TRBV6-4	TRBD1	few	TRBJ1-1	CASREQGGGTEAFF	TGTGCCAGCAGGGAACAGGGGGGGGGCACTGAAGCTTTCTTT
TRBV6-6	TRBD1	NA	TRBJ1-2	CASSYQDRPGYTF	TGTGCCAGCAGTTACCAGGACAGGCCCGGCTACACCTTC
TRBV7-7	NA	few	TRBJ2-2	CASSSTPPSDANTGELFF	TGTGCCAGCAGCTCCACTCCGCCTAGTGATGCGAACACCGGGGAGCTGTTTTTT
TRBV7-6	NA	NA	TRBJ2-1	CASSPPNGDNEQFF	TGTGCCAGCAGCCCCCCAAACGGGGACAATGAGCAGTTCTTC
TRBV6-5	TRBD1	few	TRBJ2-7	CASSYSGQGSYEQYF	TGTGCCAGCAGTTACTCCGGACAGGGATCGTACGAGCAGTACTTC
TRBV12-5	NA	NA	TRBJ1-1	CASGPRWSVTEAFF	TGTGCTAGTGGTCCCCGTTGGAGTGTGACTGAAGCTTTCTTT
TRBV2	NA	NA	TRBJ1-1	CASSEAVRSNTEAFF	TGTGCCAGCAGTGAAGCTGTCAGATCGAACACTGAAGCTTTCTTT
TRBV18	NA	NA	TRBJ1-2	CASSPLTLQGGEGYTF	TGTGCCAGCTCACCACTAACGCTACAGGGCGGCGAGGGCTACACCTTC
TRBV5-1	TRBD1	NA	TRBJ1-4	CASSTQGTNEKLFF	TGCGCCAGCAGCACACAGGGGACTAATGAAAAACTGTTTTTT
TRBV29-1	NA	once	TRBJ2-1	CSVQGSGRSYNEQFF	TGCAGCGTTCAAGGTAGCGGACGGTCCTACAATGAGCAGTTCTTC
TRBV23-1	TRBD2	NA	TRBJ2-1	CASSLPNVLAGVNEQFF	TGCGCCAGCAGTCTACCCAATGTGCTAGCGGGGGTTAATGAGCAGTTCTTC
TRBV5-1	TRBD1	NA	TRBJ2-2	CASSFTRQGASTGELFF	TGCGCCAGCAGCTTCACCCGACAGGGGGCGTCCACCGGGGAGCTGTTTTTT
TRBV5-1	NA	NA	TRBJ2-7	CASSLVGPRGEQYF	TGCGCCAGCAGCTTGGTCGGGCCTCGGGGCGAGCAGTACTTC
TRBV5-4	TRBD2	few	TRBJ2-7	CASSVGLAREQYF	TGTGCCAGCAGCGTCGGACTAGCTCGCGAGCAGTACTTC
TRBV5-1	NA	NA	TRBJ2-7	CASARFETYEQYF	TGCGCCAGCGCGAGGTTCGAGACCTACGAGCAGTACTTC
TRBV5-4	NA	NA	TRBJ1-3	CASSLAGPGNTIYF	TGTGCCAGCAGCTTGGCTGGGCCTGGAAACACCATATATTTT
TRBV28	TRBD1	NA	TRBJ2-1	CASSLFRDSPYNEQFF	TGTGCCAGCAGTTTATTTCGGGACAGTCCCTACAATGAGCAGTTCTTC
TRBV19	TRBD1	once	TRBJ1-2	CASSRDSYGYTF	TGTGCCAGTAGTAGGGACAGCTATGGCTACACCTTC
TRBV29-1	NA	NA	TRBJ1-2	CSVETPTTPGYYGYTF	TGCAGCGTTGAAACCCCAACCACCCCAGGTTACTATGGCTACACCTTC
TRBV27	TRBD1	few	TRBJ1-6	CASRGQSSYNSPLHF	TGTGCCAGCAGGGGACAGAGCTCCTATAATTCACCCCTCCACTTT
TRBV2	TRBD1	NA	TRBJ1-6	CASRADRLDNSPLHF	TGTGCCAGCAGGGCGGACAGGTTAGATAATTCACCCCTCCACTTT
TRBV5-6	NA	NA	TRBJ2-5	CASSLDRETQYF	TGTGCCAGCAGCTTGGATCGAGAGACCCAGTACTTC
TRBV5-4	NA	NA	TRBJ2-5	CASSLPKGETQYF	TGTGCCAGCAGCCTTCCTAAGGGGGAGACCCAGTACTTC
TRBV5-6	NA	NA	TRBJ1-1	CASSPRQLWSTEAFF	TGTGCCAGCAGCCCAAGACAGTTGTGGAGCACTGAAGCTTTCTTT
TRBV28	NA	NA	TRBJ1-4	CASNLKQPGEKLFF	TGTGCCAGCAACCTAAAACAGCCAGGTGAAAAACTGTTTTTT
TRBV5-1	TRBD1	NA	TRBJ2-7	CASSPAGGQGYEQYF	TGCGCCAGCAGCCCAGCAGGGGGACAGGGTTACGAGCAGTACTTC
TRBV6-5	TRBD1	NA	TRBJ1-6	CASRSPGQLDSPLHF	TGTGCCAGCAGGTCCCCGGGACAGTTGGATTCACCCCTCCACTTT